This is a list of T cell receptor beta chains from one sample in a study of technical replicates of blood from a handful of donors. Clones were sequenced by immunoSEQ multiplex PCR, and TCRdb holds only the in-frame ones, with some missing. This table holds more than 65,000 clones, approximately 97% found once. Sequences were obtained from T cells isolated from PBMCs. Receptors were obtained from a human donor in good health. The CDR3 runs from the conserved cysteine through the conserved F or W. D genes are given only for firm matches. Size values are once, few and many counts, or a class for expanded clones, and some rows have none.

j_call: TRBJ2-7
v_call: TRBV7-6
clone_size: .
d_call: .
cdr3_nt: TGTGCCAGCAGCTCCACTAGCTTAAGTCCCTACGAGCAGTACTTC
cdr3_aa: CASSSTSLSPYEQYF

j_call: TRBJ1-5
v_call: TRBV28
clone_size: .
d_call: TRBD1
cdr3_nt: TGTGCCACGTGGCCAGGGGGCGTCCAGCCCCAGCATTTT
cdr3_aa: CATWPGGVQPQHF

j_call: TRBJ1-1
v_call: TRBV5-1
clone_size: .
d_call: .
cdr3_nt: TGCGCCAGCAGCTTGTTCGGGGTGAACACTGAAGCTTTCTTT
cdr3_aa: CASSLFGVNTEAFF

j_call: TRBJ1-2
v_call: TRBV28
clone_size: .
d_call: .
cdr3_nt: TGTGCCAGCACCCGGGGGGGTGGCTATGGCTACACCTTC
cdr3_aa: CASTRGGGYGYTF

j_call: TRBJ1-1
v_call: TRBV10-1
clone_size: .
d_call: TRBD1
cdr3_nt: TGCGCCAGCAGCAACCGGGACAGAGAAGCTTTCTTT
cdr3_aa: CASSNRDREAFF

j_call: TRBJ2-1
v_call: TRBV6-1
clone_size: .
d_call: TRBD1
cdr3_nt: TGTGCCAGCAGTGGGACCGGGACAGGCAATGAGCAGTTCTTC
cdr3_aa: CASSGTGTGNEQFF

j_call: TRBJ1-2
v_call: TRBV11-2
clone_size: .
d_call: TRBD1
cdr3_nt: TGTGCCAGCAGCTCATTCCGGGACAGGGGCCATCTGGGCTATGGCTACACCTTC
cdr3_aa: CASSSFRDRGHLGYGYTF

j_call: TRBJ1-1
v_call: TRBV29-1
clone_size: .
d_call: TRBD1
cdr3_nt: TGCAGCGTCCCTGGACAGGGTTCATTTACTGAAGCTTTCTTT
cdr3_aa: CSVPGQGSFTEAFF

j_call: TRBJ2-2
v_call: TRBV27
clone_size: .
d_call: TRBD2
cdr3_nt: TGTGCCGTAAAAAACCGAGCGGGGGGGACCGGGGAGCTGTTTTTT
cdr3_aa: CAVKNRAGGTGELFF

j_call: TRBJ1-2
v_call: TRBV4-1
clone_size: once
d_call: .
cdr3_nt: TGCGCCAGCAGTCGGGGGTCACCAGCATTTGGCTACACCTTC
cdr3_aa: CASSRGSPAFGYTF

j_call: TRBJ1-1
v_call: TRBV5-1
clone_size: .
d_call: .
cdr3_nt: TGCGCCAGCAGCTTGGATTCGGGGAACACTGAAGCTTTCTTT
cdr3_aa: CASSLDSGNTEAFF

j_call: TRBJ1-4
v_call: TRBV9
clone_size: .
d_call: TRBD1
cdr3_nt: TGTGCCAGCAGCGGCCAATCAGGGGGGGAAAAACTGTTTTTT
cdr3_aa: CASSGQSGGEKLFF

j_call: TRBJ2-7
v_call: TRBV30
clone_size: once
d_call: .
cdr3_nt: TGTGCCTGGGGGGGGTTCGAGCAGTACTTC
cdr3_aa: CAWGGFEQYF

j_call: TRBJ2-3
v_call: TRBV6-1
clone_size: once
d_call: TRBD1
cdr3_nt: TGTGCCACAGCCGGACAGGGGGGGGATACGCAGTATTTT
cdr3_aa: CATAGQGGDTQYF

j_call: TRBJ2-7
v_call: TRBV4-1
clone_size: .
d_call: TRBD1
cdr3_nt: TGCGCCAGCAGCCAAGGGAAGGGGACAGGGGCCTACGAGCAGTACTTC
cdr3_aa: CASSQGKGTGAYEQYF

j_call: TRBJ2-1
v_call: TRBV19
clone_size: few
d_call: TRBD1
cdr3_nt: TGTGCCAGTTTCGGTCCCGGGACAGGGGGCAATGAGCAGTTCTTC
cdr3_aa: CASFGPGTGGNEQFF

j_call: TRBJ2-4
v_call: TRBV14
clone_size: .
d_call: TRBD1
cdr3_nt: TGTGCCAGCAGCCGCGACAGGGGTTCGGCCAAAAACATTCAGTACTTC
cdr3_aa: CASSRDRGSAKNIQYF

j_call: TRBJ2-7
v_call: TRBV10-3
clone_size: .
d_call: TRBD1
cdr3_nt: TGTGCCATCAGCGACGGACAGGTTCACTACGAGCAGTACTTC
cdr3_aa: CAISDGQVHYEQYF

j_call: TRBJ2-7
v_call: TRBV9
clone_size: .
d_call: TRBD2
cdr3_nt: TGTGCCAGCAGTGGGACTAGCGGGACTGCCGAGCAGTACTTC
cdr3_aa: CASSGTSGTAEQYF

j_call: TRBJ1-5
v_call: TRBV6-1
clone_size: .
d_call: .
cdr3_nt: TGTGCCAGCGAAGGGAGGAATCAGCCCCAGCATTTT
cdr3_aa: CASEGRNQPQHF

j_call: TRBJ2-1
v_call: TRBV10-1
clone_size: .
d_call: TRBD2
cdr3_nt: TGCGCCAGCAGTGATGGGGCGGGAGGGAGCTATGAGCAGTTCTTC
cdr3_aa: CASSDGAGGSYEQFF

j_call: TRBJ1-1
v_call: TRBV5-1
clone_size: once
d_call: .
cdr3_nt: TGCGCCAGCAGCTTGTCGGCAGGGGTGAACACTGAAGCTTTCTTT
cdr3_aa: CASSLSAGVNTEAFF

j_call: TRBJ1-3
v_call: TRBV11-2
clone_size: .
d_call: .
cdr3_nt: TGTGCCAGCAGCTTCGTCCGGGGAGGAAACACCATATATTTT
cdr3_aa: CASSFVRGGNTIYF

j_call: TRBJ1-1
v_call: TRBV4-1
clone_size: .
d_call: .
cdr3_nt: TGCGCCAGCAGCCAAGATCGCTTCGGGGAGGGGATGAACACTGAAGCTTTCTTT
cdr3_aa: CASSQDRFGEGMNTEAFF

j_call: TRBJ1-2
v_call: TRBV6-6
clone_size: .
d_call: .
cdr3_nt: TGTGCCAGCAGTTACGGCTCGGAGGTAGTAAGTGGCTACACCTTC
cdr3_aa: CASSYGSEVVSGYTF

j_call: TRBJ1-1
v_call: TRBV25-1
clone_size: .
d_call: .
cdr3_nt: TGTGCCAGCACCCGGAGTAACATGAACACTGAAGCTTTCTTT
cdr3_aa: CASTRSNMNTEAFF

j_call: TRBJ2-2
v_call: TRBV12-5
clone_size: .
d_call: TRBD1
cdr3_nt: TGTGCTAGTGGTTTAGGACAGGGGGCAAGAGTCGGGGAGCTGTTTTTT
cdr3_aa: CASGLGQGARVGELFF

j_call: TRBJ1-1
v_call: TRBV7-9
clone_size: .
d_call: .
cdr3_nt: TGTGCCAGCAGCCTCCGGGGGGTTGTGGGCACTGAAGCTTTCTTT
cdr3_aa: CASSLRGVVGTEAFF

j_call: TRBJ2-3
v_call: TRBV7-9
clone_size: .
d_call: TRBD2
cdr3_nt: TGTGCCAGCAGCTCAGTAGCGGGGGGGGCCACAGATACGCAGTATTTT
cdr3_aa: CASSSVAGGATDTQYF

j_call: TRBJ2-7
v_call: TRBV7-6
clone_size: .
d_call: TRBD2
cdr3_nt: TGTGCCAGCAGCTTCAGGCGGGAGGTAGTAAGCGAGCAGTACTTC
cdr3_aa: CASSFRREVVSEQYF

j_call: TRBJ1-1
v_call: TRBV11-2
clone_size: .
d_call: .
cdr3_nt: TGTGCCAGCAGCTTAGTCGCCACAGGTGAAGCTTTCTTT
cdr3_aa: CASSLVATGEAFF

j_call: TRBJ2-2
v_call: TRBV10-3
clone_size: .
d_call: .
cdr3_nt: TGTGCCATCAGCCCGCGTTCGAACACCGGGGAGCTGTTTTTT
cdr3_aa: CAISPRSNTGELFF

j_call: TRBJ2-1
v_call: TRBV29-1
clone_size: .
d_call: .
cdr3_nt: TGCAGCGTTGAAAGACGACTAGTATGGAATGAGCAGTTCTTC
cdr3_aa: CSVERRLVWNEQFF

j_call: TRBJ2-3
v_call: TRBV9
clone_size: once
d_call: TRBD2
cdr3_nt: TGTGCCAGCAGTCGTAGCGGGGGGCCCCAAGATACGCAGTATTTT
cdr3_aa: CASSRSGGPQDTQYF

j_call: TRBJ2-7
v_call: TRBV6-1
clone_size: .
d_call: TRBD2
cdr3_nt: TGTGCCAGCAGTGAAGGGGCTAGCGGGAGGGCCTACGAGCAGTACTTC
cdr3_aa: CASSEGASGRAYEQYF

j_call: TRBJ2-7
v_call: TRBV6-1
clone_size: .
d_call: TRBD2
cdr3_nt: TGTGCCAGCAGTGTTAGCGGGGGCACCTACGAGCAGTACTTC
cdr3_aa: CASSVSGGTYEQYF

j_call: TRBJ2-1
v_call: TRBV2
clone_size: .
d_call: .
cdr3_nt: TGTGCCAGCACCGGTTTGCTGAGAGATGAGCAGTTCTTC
cdr3_aa: CASTGLLRDEQFF

j_call: TRBJ2-1
v_call: TRBV6-4
clone_size: .
d_call: TRBD2
cdr3_nt: TGTGCCAGCAGTGTAGCGGGAGAGGGCTACAATGAGCAGTTCTTC
cdr3_aa: CASSVAGEGYNEQFF

j_call: TRBJ2-7
v_call: TRBV10-1
clone_size: .
d_call: .
cdr3_nt: TGCGCCAGCAGTGGCGGCAGGGCAGGCTACGAGCAGTACTTC
cdr3_aa: CASSGGRAGYEQYF

j_call: TRBJ2-3
v_call: TRBV19
clone_size: .
d_call: .
cdr3_nt: TGTGCCAGTAGTCTTCCTAGCGTAGGGACAGATACGCAGTATTTT
cdr3_aa: CASSLPSVGTDTQYF

j_call: TRBJ2-3
v_call: TRBV4-1
clone_size: .
d_call: .
cdr3_nt: TGCGCCAGCAGCCAAAGACTAGAAGATACGCAGTATTTT
cdr3_aa: CASSQRLEDTQYF

j_call: TRBJ2-7
v_call: TRBV12-5
clone_size: once
d_call: TRBD2
cdr3_nt: TGTGCTAGGGGGACTAGCGGGAAAAGCTCCTACGAGCAGTACTTC
cdr3_aa: CARGTSGKSSYEQYF

j_call: TRBJ2-7
v_call: TRBV27
clone_size: .
d_call: TRBD2
cdr3_nt: TGTGCCAGCAGCCCCGGGACTAGCGTCTACGAGCAGTACTTC
cdr3_aa: CASSPGTSVYEQYF

j_call: TRBJ2-1
v_call: TRBV10-1
clone_size: .
d_call: .
cdr3_nt: TGCGCCAGCAGTGAGTTCTTAGGGGCCTCCTACAATGAGCAGTTCTTC
cdr3_aa: CASSEFLGASYNEQFF

j_call: TRBJ1-1
v_call: TRBV30
clone_size: .
d_call: .
cdr3_nt: TGTGCCTGGAGTGTACTAGGGCTTGCTGAAGCTTTCTTT
cdr3_aa: CAWSVLGLAEAFF

j_call: TRBJ2-3
v_call: TRBV12-2
clone_size: .
d_call: .
cdr3_nt: TGTGCAAGTCCCTTGGGGGGGGACAAGCCGTGGGATACGCAGTATTTT
cdr3_aa: CASPLGGDKPWDTQYF

j_call: TRBJ1-1
v_call: TRBV7-6
clone_size: .
d_call: .
cdr3_nt: TGTGCCAGCAGCTCCCGTGGCGGTAAAGCTTTCTTT
cdr3_aa: CASSSRGGKAFF

j_call: TRBJ1-2
v_call: TRBV9
clone_size: .
d_call: .
cdr3_nt: TGTGCCAGCAGCGTAGCAGGGCTCAGAGGCTATGGCTACACCTTC
cdr3_aa: CASSVAGLRGYGYTF

j_call: TRBJ1-2
v_call: TRBV5-5
clone_size: .
d_call: .
cdr3_nt: TGTGCCAGCAGCTTGGAACGGGGGGCGAGTCTCTATGGCTACACCTTC
cdr3_aa: CASSLERGASLYGYTF

j_call: TRBJ1-1
v_call: TRBV7-9
clone_size: .
d_call: .
cdr3_nt: TGTGCCACCAGGGTTGGGGCGAACACTGAAGCTTTCTTT
cdr3_aa: CATRVGANTEAFF

j_call: TRBJ1-1
v_call: TRBV4-1
clone_size: once
d_call: TRBD1
cdr3_nt: TGCGCCAGCAGCCAACCCGGACAGGAGAACACTGAAGCTTTCTTT
cdr3_aa: CASSQPGQENTEAFF

j_call: TRBJ2-3
v_call: TRBV5-1
clone_size: .
d_call: .
cdr3_nt: TGCGCCAGCAGCTTGGTGGGGGGACCCACAAATACGCAGTATTTT
cdr3_aa: CASSLVGGPTNTQYF

j_call: TRBJ1-5
v_call: TRBV4-1
clone_size: few
d_call: .
cdr3_nt: TGCGCCAGCAGCCAAGACAGGGTGTCTCAGCCCCAGCATTTT
cdr3_aa: CASSQDRVSQPQHF

j_call: TRBJ1-2
v_call: TRBV6-5
clone_size: .
d_call: .
cdr3_nt: TGTGCCAGCAGCGCGGGACTCCGGGCCGGCTACACCTTC
cdr3_aa: CASSAGLRAGYTF

j_call: TRBJ2-1
v_call: TRBV28
clone_size: .
d_call: .
cdr3_nt: TGTGCCAGCAGTTTTAGCAGCTCCTACAATGAGCAGTTCTTC
cdr3_aa: CASSFSSSYNEQFF

j_call: TRBJ2-7
v_call: TRBV28
clone_size: .
d_call: TRBD2
cdr3_nt: TGTGCCAGCAGTTTTGTGAGGCGGGGGGGCTACGAGCAGTACTTC
cdr3_aa: CASSFVRRGGYEQYF

j_call: TRBJ2-7
v_call: TRBV19
clone_size: .
d_call: TRBD1
cdr3_nt: TGTGCCAGTAGTACATGGACAGGGGATACCTACGAGCAGTACTTC
cdr3_aa: CASSTWTGDTYEQYF

j_call: TRBJ1-5
v_call: TRBV30
clone_size: .
d_call: .
cdr3_nt: TGTGCCTGGAGCGCCACCCCTTACAGAGATAATCAGCCCCAGCATTTT
cdr3_aa: CAWSATPYRDNQPQHF

j_call: TRBJ2-1
v_call: TRBV2
clone_size: .
d_call: TRBD2
cdr3_nt: TGTGCCAGCAGACTTCGGGAGGGGTACTCCTACAATGAGCAGTTCTTC
cdr3_aa: CASRLREGYSYNEQFF

j_call: TRBJ2-7
v_call: TRBV15
clone_size: .
d_call: TRBD2
cdr3_nt: TGTGCCACCAGCAGAGATGGTCTAGCGGGTAACGAGCAGTACTTC
cdr3_aa: CATSRDGLAGNEQYF